The 11 T cell receptor beta chains below were found in one sample sequenced in a study of blood T cell repertoires in COVID-19 (dated by TCRdb to 2018 to 2020). The method was the immunoSEQ multiplex PCR assay. TCRdb holds this immuneACCESS table with in-frame rearrangements only. Some clones are missing; in checked studies, unresolved V genes explain under half, and the rest has no known cause. The sample records some 73,000 clones, around 77% of which are singletons. Jointly, the top ten make up approximately 2.5% of the sample. The sequencing sample was made of peripheral blood. These receptors all stem from a man between 70 and 80 years old with COVID-19, enrolled during active disease.

The chain links TRBV5-4 to TRBJ1-3; D is undetermined. Trimming shortened V by 4 bases and J by 3 bases, and 5 bases separated the two germline ends. The CDR3 is 12 residues long. Germline assignment: CDR1 SGHNT and CDR2 YYREEE (reference sequence). The CDR3 region is CASSLSGNTIYF. CDR3 bases: TGTGCCAGCAGCCTCAGTGGAAACACCATATATTTT.

This sequence joins TRBV6-2 or TRBV6-3 and TRBJ2-5; 9 bases map to TRBD2. The germline V gene encodes CDR1 MNHEY and CDR2 SVGEGT. This CDR3 spans 20 amino acids. V dropped 0 bases and J dropped 5; count of bases not matched to a gene: 19. CDR3 sequence (DNA): TGTGCCAGCAGTTACTCGACTGCCGGCGAGGGAGCGGGAGGTCGGGAGACCCAGTACTTC. Protein: CASSYSTAGEGAGGRETQYF.

The CDR3 DNA sequence: TGTGCCAGCAGTGAGGGCGCGCTACCTGGCTACACCTTC. This sequence encodes CASSEGALPGYTF. This chain links TRBV6-1 with TRBJ1-2; D gene ambiguous. The CDR3 sequence is 13 residues long. Germline CDR1 reads MNHNS; CDR2 reads SASEGT. Trimming removed 3 bases from V and 7 bases from J, with 12 bases in between.

The chain combines TRBV18 with TRBJ1-5, with D unresolved. The CDR3 totals 15 residues. V lost 4 bases to trimming and J lost 1 base, with 11 bases between them. The germline CDR1 and CDR2 sequences are KGHSH and LQKENI. CDR3 nucleotide sequence: TGTGCCAGCTCACAGGTCCCGGGAAGCAATCAGCCCCAGCATTTT. Translated, it gives CASSQVPGSNQPQHF.

This chain joins TRBV5-4 and TRBJ2-1; D may be TRBD2 (6 bases). The V end was cut by 9 bases, the J end by 0 bases, with 10 bases between. This CDR3 spans 13 amino acids. In germline, CDR1 is SGHNT, CDR2 YYREEE (reference sequence). The CDR3 reads CATERVSYNEQFF. In DNA form, the CDR3 reads TGTGCCACCGAGCGGGTCTCCTACAATGAGCAGTTCTTC. Looking up the rest from reference TRBV5-4 and TRBJ2-1 gives the full variable domain: ETGVTQSPTHLIKTRGQQVTLRCSSQSGHNTVSWYQQALGQGPQFIFQYYREEENGRGNFPPRFSGLQFPNYSSELNVNALELDDSALYLCATERVSYNEQFFGPGTRLTVL.

This chain connects TRBV1 to TRBJ2-7; the DNA was not used to check the table's D call, TRBD2. TRBV1 is an annotated pseudogene. The CDR3 is 21 amino acids. The CDR3 is CTSSQDGGDNGLAPSSYEQYF. The CDR3 DNA is TGCACCAGCAGCCAAGATGGCGGGGATAATGGACTAGCGCCCTCTTCCTACGAGCAGTACTTC.

J is TRBJ2-1 and V is TRBV6-2 or TRBV6-3; TRBD2 might be the D (6 bases). The CDR3 totals 16 residues. Germline CDR1 is MNHEY and CDR2 is SVGEGT. Trimming removed 5 bases from V and 6 bases from J, with 20 bases in between. Here the CDR3 DNA reads TGTGCCAGCAGTCGCCCCCCGCTAGCGCTTTCCAATGAGCAGTTCTTC. As protein: CASSRPPLALSNEQFF.

This clone was counted between two and nine times. This chain links TRBV7-3 with TRBJ2-2; D remains ambiguous. The CDR3 length is 15 residues. The germline V gene encodes CDR1 SGHTA and CDR2 FQGTGA. Between the trimmed V and J ends, which lost 5 bases and 1 base, there was a span of 11 bases. CDR3: CASSNARQNTGELFF. For the CDR3, the DNA is TGTGCCAGCAGCAACGCCCGACAGAACACCGGGGAGCTGTTTTTT. Full variable domain (missing parts from reference TRBV7-3 and TRBJ2-2): GAGVSQTPSNKVTEKGKYVELRCDPISGHTALYWYRQSLGQGPEFLIYFQGTGAADDSGLPNDRFFAVRPEGSVSTLKIQRTERGDSAVYLCASSNARQNTGELFFGEGSRLTVL.

This sequence joins TRBV2 and TRBJ1-3, with D unresolved. The CDR3 covers 12 residues. The germline V gene encodes CDR1 SNHLY and CDR2 FYNNEI. The ends were cut back, 9 bases at V and 3 bases at J, with 9 bases in the middle. In DNA form, the CDR3 reads TGTGCCAGACAGTCCTATGGAAACACCATATATTTT. Residues: CARQSYGNTIYF.

The chain recombines TRBV5-1 with TRBJ2-5, with TRBD1 as a possible D gene (6 bases). V was pared by 2 bases and J by 5 bases, with 13 bases between. The CDR3 has 14 residues. From germline, CDR1 is SGHRS and CDR2 YFSETQ. CDR3 amino acids: CASSLDRPRETQYF. The CDR3 region has the DNA TGCGCCAGCAGCTTAGACAGGCCAAGGGAGACCCAGTACTTC.

The sample holds one count of this clone. DNA for the CDR3: TGTGCCAGCAGCCCCCGTAAAGCCCGGTCATTCAATGAGCAGTTCTTC. It specifies CASSPRKARSFNEQFF. V is TRBV7-9 and J is TRBJ2-1; D gene uncertain. Between the trimmed V and J ends, which lost 5 bases and 6 bases, there was a span of 20 bases. CDR1 SEHNR and CDR2 FQNEAQ come from the germline V gene (reference sequence). CDR3 length: 16 amino acids.